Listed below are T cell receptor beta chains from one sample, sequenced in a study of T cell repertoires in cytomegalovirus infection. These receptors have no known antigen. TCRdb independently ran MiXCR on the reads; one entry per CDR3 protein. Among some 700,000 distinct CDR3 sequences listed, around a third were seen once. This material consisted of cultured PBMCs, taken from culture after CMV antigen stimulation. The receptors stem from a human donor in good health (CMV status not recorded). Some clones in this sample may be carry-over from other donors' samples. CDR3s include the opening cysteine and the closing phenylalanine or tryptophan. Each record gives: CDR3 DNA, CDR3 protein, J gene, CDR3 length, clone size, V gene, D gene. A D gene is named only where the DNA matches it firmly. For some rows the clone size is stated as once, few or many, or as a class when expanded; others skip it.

TGTGCCAGCAGCACGCGGGAGTCTGGCACAGATACGCAGTATTTT,CASSTRESGTDTQYF,TRBJ2-3,15,many,TRBV5-4,TRBD2
TGTGCCAGCAGCTTAGCATGGATAGCGGGGAAAGAGACCCAGTACTTC,CASSLAWIAGKETQYF,TRBJ2-5,16,NA,TRBV7-2,TRBD2
TGTGCCAGCTCACCTGACGTCGCTACATTTCAGTACTTC,CASSPDVATFQYF,TRBJ2-7,13,NA,TRBV18,NA
TGTGCCAGCAGTGAAAACACTCGGGGGACCCAGTACTTC,CASSENTRGTQYF,TRBJ2-5,13,NA,TRBV25-1,NA
TGCGCCAGCAGCCAAGCACTAGCTTCCGACGAGCAGTACTTC,CASSQALASDEQYF,TRBJ2-7,14,few,TRBV4-1,NA
TGTGCCAGCTCACCGCAACTGCACGAGCAGTACTTC,CASSPQLHEQYF,TRBJ2-7,12,NA,TRBV18,NA
TGTGCCAGCAGTTCGCAGGGACAGATTAATTTACCCCTCCACTTT,CASSSQGQINLPLHF,TRBJ1-6,15,few,TRBV6-6,TRBD1
TGTGCCAGTAGTATCCGGGACAGGTGGCAAGAGACCCAGTACTTC,CASSIRDRWQETQYF,TRBJ2-5,15,few,TRBV19,TRBD1
TGTGCCAGCAGGGGGGGACTAGGAGGGACAGATACGCAGTATTTT,CASRGGLGGTDTQYF,TRBJ2-3,15,few,TRBV28,TRBD2
TGTGCCAGCAGCCCGCCTCGACTAGCGGGGGGGAGAGAGACCCAGTACTTC,CASSPPRLAGGRETQYF,TRBJ2-5,17,NA,TRBV12-3/TRBV12-4,TRBD2
TGTGCCAGCAGCTCCCCGTCGGGGAGCTCTGGAAACACCATATATTTT,CASSSPSGSSGNTIYF,TRBJ1-3,16,NA,TRBV7-9,NA
TGCAGCGTTGAAGAAACCTACAATGAGCAGTTCTTC,CSVEETYNEQFF,TRBJ2-1,12,NA,TRBV29-1,NA
TGTGCCAGCAGCACCCCTGGGCAGCGAGAGACCCAGTACTTC,CASSTPGQRETQYF,TRBJ2-5,14,many,TRBV7-9,NA
TGTGCCAGCAGTGAAAAGTTCTGGGCACCCCCTGGCTACACCTTC,CASSEKFWAPPGYTF,TRBJ1-2,15,once,TRBV6-1,NA
TGCAGTGCTAGGAGGGACAGAAATAGCAATCAGCCCCAGCATTTT,CSARRDRNSNQPQHF,TRBJ1-5,15,NA,TRBV20-1,TRBD1
TGTGCCAGCAGCCAGGGGCGGAACACTGAAGCTTTCTTT,CASSQGRNTEAFF,TRBJ1-1,13,many,TRBV7-2,NA
TGCAGTGCTAGAGGAGGGGCTAGTTTGGATACGCAGTATTTT,CSARGGASLDTQYF,TRBJ2-3,14,NA,TRBV20-1,NA
TGTGCCAGCAGTTGGTGGCAGGGCGAAGACGAGCAGTACTTC,CASSWWQGEDEQYF,TRBJ2-7,14,once,TRBV6-2/TRBV6-3,NA
TGTGCCAGCAGCGCCCGGGGGGACACTGAAGCTTTCTTT,CASSARGDTEAFF,TRBJ1-1,13,NA,TRBV12-3/TRBV12-4,NA
TGCAGTGCTCGATTACAGGATCTCGACACTGAAGCTTTCTTT,CSARLQDLDTEAFF,TRBJ1-1,14,NA,TRBV20-1,NA
TGTGCCAGCAGCCCACGGACAGGGGTGAGAGAAAAACTGTTTTTT,CASSPRTGVREKLFF,TRBJ1-4,15,NA,TRBV7-6,TRBD1
TGTGCCAGCAGCTTAGATTGGGCTGGCTACACCTTC,CASSLDWAGYTF,TRBJ1-2,12,NA,TRBV7-8,NA
TGCGCCAGCAGCGAGCCGGGCCGGGGGAAAAAACTGTTTTTT,CASSEPGRGKKLFF,TRBJ1-4,14,NA,TRBV5-1,NA
TGCGCCAGCAGCCAAGATTTCAGCGGGAGGAAGAATGAGCAGTTCTTC,CASSQDFSGRKNEQFF,TRBJ2-1,16,few,TRBV4-3,TRBD2
TGTGCCAGCAGCTTACTAGGGACATCTACTAACTATGGCTACACCTTC,CASSLLGTSTNYGYTF,TRBJ1-2,16,once,TRBV5-6,NA
TGTGCCAGCAGCTTAGCCCGGGGCCTGACGGAGGAGACCCAGTACTTC,CASSLARGLTEETQYF,TRBJ2-5,16,NA,TRBV7-6,NA
TGTGCCAGCAGTGAACGAGGGGGGGCAGCCCGCTACAATGAGCAGTTCTTC,CASSERGGAARYNEQFF,TRBJ2-1,17,NA,TRBV6-1,NA
TGTGCCAGCAGCACCCGACCAGCGGGAGGCTACAATGAGCAGTTCTTC,CASSTRPAGGYNEQFF,TRBJ2-1,16,many,TRBV7-2,TRBD2
TGTGCCAGCAGTCCCCACTCTAGCGGGAGGGATACGCAGTATTTT,CASSPHSSGRDTQYF,TRBJ2-3,15,NA,TRBV27,TRBD2
TGTGCCAGCAGCTTAGATCCGGGACAACTACAAGAGACCCAGTACTTC,CASSLDPGQLQETQYF,TRBJ2-5,16,few,TRBV7-2,NA
TGTGCCAGCTCGACCTCCACCGTTAAGAATGCCCCTAATGAAAAACTGTTTTTT,CASSTSTVKNAPNEKLFF,TRBJ1-4,18,NA,TRBV18,NA
TGTGCCAGCAGCTGGACTAGCGGGGAAGAGACCCAGTACTTC,CASSWTSGEETQYF,TRBJ2-5,14,NA,TRBV7-9,TRBD2
TGTGCCAGCAGGCCGGGAAATTCCTACAATGAGCAGTTCTTC,CASRPGNSYNEQFF,TRBJ2-1,14,few,TRBV28,NA
TGTGCCAGCAGTCGAACTGGGGGTAGGGCACACAATCAGCCCCAGCATTTT,CASSRTGGRAHNQPQHF,TRBJ1-5,17,many,TRBV7-2,NA
TGTGCCAGCAGCTTCGGCGGGGGCCCTCAAGAGACCCAGTACTTC,CASSFGGGPQETQYF,TRBJ2-5,15,many,TRBV7-2,NA
TGTGCCAGCAGTGAAGGGCTATTTTCCTACGAGCAGTACTTC,CASSEGLFSYEQYF,TRBJ2-7,14,NA,TRBV6-1,NA
TGTGCCAGCAGTCCCAATAGCGGGAGTGGAGCAGATACGCAGTATTTT,CASSPNSGSGADTQYF,TRBJ2-3,16,NA,TRBV12-3/TRBV12-4,TRBD2
TGTGCCAGCAGCGCAATCGTGGGGACCGCAGGAAACACCATATATTTT,CASSAIVGTAGNTIYF,TRBJ1-3,16,NA,TRBV9,NA
TGTGCCAGCAGCTCACGGCAAGTCTCCTACGAGCAGTACTTC,CASSSRQVSYEQYF,TRBJ2-7,14,many,TRBV7-2,NA
TGCAGTGCTAGGAAGCGGGACAGGGGACCAGGGGAAGAGACCCAGTACTTC,CSARKRDRGPGEETQYF,TRBJ2-5,17,NA,TRBV20-1,TRBD1
TGTGCCAGCAGCCTTGGACAGGGGGTCGATGAGCAGTTCTTC,CASSLGQGVDEQFF,TRBJ2-1,14,few,TRBV6-1,TRBD1
TGTGCCAGCAGTGAAGCTTTTCGCGGTAATGAGCAGTTCTTC,CASSEAFRGNEQFF,TRBJ2-1,14,few,TRBV6-1,NA
TGTGCCAGCAGCCAAGCCCCTAGCGGGGGGGCCCAAGAGACCCAGTACTTC,CASSQAPSGGAQETQYF,TRBJ2-5,17,NA,TRBV4-2,TRBD2
TGTGCCATGGCCGGAGGGGACCGCTACGAGCAGTACTTC,CAMAGGDRYEQYF,TRBJ2-7,13,NA,TRBV10-3,NA
TGTGCCAGTATGTGGTCGACCGATCTTAGCAATCAGCCCCAGCATTTT,CASMWSTDLSNQPQHF,TRBJ1-5,16,few,TRBV19,NA
TGTGCCAGCAGCTCTTATGTGGGACTGCTCCTCAATGAGCAGTTCTTC,CASSSYVGLLLNEQFF,TRBJ2-1,16,few,TRBV7-9,NA
TGCAGTGCTAGAGATAGTCAGGGACCCTCTAATCAGCCCCAGCATTTT,CSARDSQGPSNQPQHF,TRBJ1-5,16,NA,TRBV20-1,NA
TGTGCCAGCAGTTTTCAACTAGGACGGGCCTCCTACAATGAGCAGTTCTTC,CASSFQLGRASYNEQFF,TRBJ2-1,17,few,TRBV6-2/TRBV6-3,NA
TGTGCCACAGGACAGACCGGGAGAGGAATCAGGAACACTGAAGCTTTCTTT,CATGQTGRGIRNTEAFF,TRBJ1-1,17,NA,TRBV6-2/TRBV6-3,NA
TGCGCCAGCCGATCCGGGACAAGGAATTCACCCCTCCACTTT,CASRSGTRNSPLHF,TRBJ1-6,14,NA,TRBV4-3,NA
TGTGCCAGCTCACCACCGATAACCCGAGGAAGGACTAGCACAGATACGCAGTATTTT,CASSPPITRGRTSTDTQYF,TRBJ2-3,19,NA,TRBV18,NA
TGTGCCCGCTGGGGGACAGCCCGCTACGAGCAGTACTTC,CARWGTARYEQYF,TRBJ2-7,13,few,TRBV6-2/TRBV6-3,TRBD1
TGTGCCAGCAGTTGGGGCCGGGACTACCAATACGAGCAGTACTTC,CASSWGRDYQYEQYF,TRBJ2-7,15,few,TRBV11-3,TRBD2
TGTGCCAGCGCTGTGGCGGGGGGCGAAATTCTTGGATACGAGCAGTACTTC,CASAVAGGEILGYEQYF,TRBJ2-7,17,NA,TRBV7-9,TRBD2
TGTGCCAGCAGCTGGGGAAGGACAGGATACAATGAGCAGTTCTTC,CASSWGRTGYNEQFF,TRBJ2-1,15,many,TRBV7-6,TRBD1
TGTGCCAGCAGCCAAGATTTAGCGGGGCTTCCGGAGCAGTACTTC,CASSQDLAGLPEQYF,TRBJ2-7,15,once,TRBV3-1,TRBD2
TGTGCCTGGAGTCTTGAGGGTATGAATTCACCCCTCCACTTT,CAWSLEGMNSPLHF,TRBJ1-6,14,NA,TRBV30,NA